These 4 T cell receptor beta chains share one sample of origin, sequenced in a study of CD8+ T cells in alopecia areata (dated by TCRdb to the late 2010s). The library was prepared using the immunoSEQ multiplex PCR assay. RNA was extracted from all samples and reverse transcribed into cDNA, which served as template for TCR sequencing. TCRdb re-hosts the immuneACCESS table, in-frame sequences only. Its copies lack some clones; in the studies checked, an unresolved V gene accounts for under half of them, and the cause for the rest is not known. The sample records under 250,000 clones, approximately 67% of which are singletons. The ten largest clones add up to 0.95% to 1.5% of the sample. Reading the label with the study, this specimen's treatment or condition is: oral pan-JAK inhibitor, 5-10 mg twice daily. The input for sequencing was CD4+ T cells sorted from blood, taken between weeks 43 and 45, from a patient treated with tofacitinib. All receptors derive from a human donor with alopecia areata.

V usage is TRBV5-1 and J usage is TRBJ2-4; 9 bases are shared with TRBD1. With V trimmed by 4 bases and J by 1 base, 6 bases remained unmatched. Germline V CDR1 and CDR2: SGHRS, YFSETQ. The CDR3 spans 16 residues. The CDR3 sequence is CASSPGTGLAKNIQYF. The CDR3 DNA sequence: TGCGCCAGCAGCCCCGGGACAGGGTTGGCCAAAAACATTCAGTACTTC.

CDR3 loop: CASSFAGGQDTQYF. CDR3 bases: TGTGCCAGCAGCTTTGCGGGGGGGCAAGATACGCAGTATTTT. The chain combines TRBV7-2 with TRBJ2-3, with 9 bases identical to TRBD2. CDR3 size: 14 residues. Germline V lookup: CDR1 SGHTA, CDR2 FQGNSA. Trimming removed 3 bases from V and 5 bases from J; junction bases left unmatched: 3.

CDR3 DNA sequence: TGTGCCAGCAGCTTTCAGGAAGATACGCAGTATTTT. Amino acids: CASSFQEDTQYF. The genes are TRBV5-4 and TRBJ2-3; D call uncertain. V lost 2 bases to trimming and J lost 5 bases, with 6 bases between them. The CDR3 length is 12 residues. Germline V lookup: CDR1 SGHNT, CDR2 YYREEE (reference sequence).

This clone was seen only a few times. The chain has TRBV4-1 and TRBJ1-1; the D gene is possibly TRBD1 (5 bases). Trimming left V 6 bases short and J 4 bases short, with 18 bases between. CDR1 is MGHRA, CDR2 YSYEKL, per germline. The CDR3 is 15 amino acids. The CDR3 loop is CASSPPLTRGTEAFF. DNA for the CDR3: TGCGCCAGCAGTCCCCCCCTTACGAGGGGCACTGAAGCTTTCTTT.